Sequencing of this T cell receptor beta chain was carried out in a study of Ad26.COV2.S vaccination and SARS-CoV-2 variants. Study-level information: Enrolled in COV1001, the donor was in the Ad26.COV2.S trial arm, which received the vaccine.

The CDR3 runs to 12 residues. Germline V gives CDR1 MDHEN, CDR2 SYDVKM. V lost 5 bases to trimming and J lost 8 bases, with 12 bases between them. Sequencing used immunoSEQ multiplex PCR; TCRdb keeps in-frame clones, though not all of them. The sample consists of about 480,000 clones, roughly 85% of them appearing once. This sample's treatment: 15 to 20 received Ad26.COV2.S at low or high dose, single or two shots; about five received placebo; per-sample allocation not given. The study sampled participants on day 63 after the first vaccine or placebo injection. The rearrangement joins TRBV28 to TRBJ2-5, with D unresolved. This receptor was identified in a person between 18 and 65 years old who received the Ad26.COV2.S COVID-19 vaccine or a placebo. The sample consisted of peripheral blood, taken in a trial of Ad26.COV2.S vaccine versus placebo. CDR3 nucleotide sequence: TGTGCCAGCAGTGTAGGCCCGGGTACCCAGTACTTC. Translation gives CASSVGPGTQYF.